This is a list of T cell receptor beta chains from one sample in a study of graft-versus-host responses after intestinal transplantation. Assay used: immunoSEQ multiplex PCR; TCRdb lists only in-frame clones, some missing. Counted here are 15,000 to 20,000 clones, 90% occurring once; the ten biggest clones make up approximately 1.9%. Sequenced material: PBMCs, taken around 350 days after transplant. The receptors come from a human patient who received an intestinal transplant, so some T cells may come from the graft donor. Both conserved end residues are part of each CDR3. Each record gives: J gene, V gene, D gene, clone size, CDR3 DNA, CDR3 protein. D genes are given only for firm matches. Not every row has a clone size; where given, it reads once, few, many or a size class.

J gene: TRBJ2-2
V gene: TRBV7-8
D gene: -
clone size: -
CDR3 DNA: TGTGCCAGCAGCTTAGCGGGAAACACCGGGGAGCTGTTTTTT
CDR3 protein: CASSLAGNTGELFF

J gene: TRBJ2-1
V gene: TRBV9
D gene: TRBD1
clone size: -
CDR3 DNA: TGTGCCAGCAGCGTAGGGGACAGGGGCTACAATGAGCAGTTCTTC
CDR3 protein: CASSVGDRGYNEQFF

J gene: TRBJ1-6
V gene: TRBV5-1
D gene: -
clone size: few
CDR3 DNA: TGCGCCAGCAGCTTGGACATCGGCGATTCACCCCTCCACTTT
CDR3 protein: CASSLDIGDSPLHF

J gene: TRBJ2-3
V gene: TRBV11-2
D gene: -
clone size: -
CDR3 DNA: TGTGCCAGCAGCTTAGAGGGGCGCTTGGGGACAGATACGCAGTATTTT
CDR3 protein: CASSLEGRLGTDTQYF

J gene: TRBJ1-6
V gene: TRBV2
D gene: -
clone size: -
CDR3 DNA: TGTGCCAGCAGTGTGAGCCTCCAGGGTGTCTCACCCCTCCACTTT
CDR3 protein: CASSVSLQGVSPLHF

J gene: TRBJ2-1
V gene: TRBV10-3
D gene: TRBD2
clone size: -
CDR3 DNA: TGTGCCATCAGTGAGCAGGGACTAGCGGGGGGTCCCTCCTACAATGAGCAGTTCTTC
CDR3 protein: CAISEQGLAGGPSYNEQFF

J gene: TRBJ1-2
V gene: TRBV5-5
D gene: -
clone size: -
CDR3 DNA: TGTGCCAGCAGCCCGGGGGACGGAGCGTATGGCTACACCTTC
CDR3 protein: CASSPGDGAYGYTF

J gene: TRBJ1-5
V gene: TRBV28
D gene: -
clone size: -
CDR3 DNA: TGTGCCAGCAGTTTAATTGGGGACCAGCCCCAGCATTTT
CDR3 protein: CASSLIGDQPQHF

J gene: TRBJ2-1
V gene: TRBV9
D gene: TRBD2
clone size: -
CDR3 DNA: TGTGCCAGCAGCGTTACTAGCGGTCCGAATGAGCAGTTCTTC
CDR3 protein: CASSVTSGPNEQFF

J gene: TRBJ2-4
V gene: TRBV10-1
D gene: -
clone size: -
CDR3 DNA: TGCGCCAGCAGTGAGGGGGGAGAGGATGGAAACATTCAGTACTTC
CDR3 protein: CASSEGGEDGNIQYF

J gene: TRBJ2-7
V gene: TRBV7-9
D gene: TRBD2
clone size: -
CDR3 DNA: TGTGCCAGCAGCTCGACCACCTCCGGGACTATCTACGAGCAGTACTTC
CDR3 protein: CASSSTTSGTIYEQYF

J gene: TRBJ2-7
V gene: TRBV18
D gene: -
clone size: -
CDR3 DNA: TGTGCCAGCTCACCGACTGCGGGGGACACCAGCTCCTACGAGCAGTACTTC
CDR3 protein: CASSPTAGDTSSYEQYF

J gene: TRBJ2-3
V gene: TRBV6-6
D gene: TRBD2
clone size: -
CDR3 DNA: TGTGCCAGCAGCTATAGCGGGAGGACAGATACGCAGTATTTT
CDR3 protein: CASSYSGRTDTQYF

J gene: TRBJ1-4
V gene: TRBV29-1
D gene: TRBD1
clone size: -
CDR3 DNA: TGCAGCGTCGAGGGGGCCGATGAAAAACTGTTTTTT
CDR3 protein: CSVEGADEKLFF

J gene: TRBJ1-5
V gene: TRBV4-1
D gene: -
clone size: -
CDR3 DNA: TGCGCCAGCAGCCAAGAGGGGGACCTTGATCAGCCCCAGCATTTT
CDR3 protein: CASSQEGDLDQPQHF

J gene: TRBJ2-1
V gene: TRBV4-1
D gene: -
clone size: -
CDR3 DNA: TGCGCCAGCAGCCATACAACCGGTACTGAGCAGTTCTTC
CDR3 protein: CASSHTTGTEQFF

J gene: TRBJ2-5
V gene: TRBV4-2
D gene: -
clone size: once
CDR3 DNA: TGTGCCAGCAGCCTTTTCACAGGGAGGGAGACCCAGTACTTC
CDR3 protein: CASSLFTGRETQYF

J gene: TRBJ2-3
V gene: TRBV6-6
D gene: -
clone size: -
CDR3 DNA: TGTGCCAGCAGTTACTCGTTAGAGTCAGATACGCAGTATTTT
CDR3 protein: CASSYSLESDTQYF

J gene: TRBJ2-1
V gene: TRBV6-6
D gene: -
clone size: -
CDR3 DNA: TGTGCCAGCAGTTTGGACAGCAATGAGCAGTTCTTC
CDR3 protein: CASSLDSNEQFF

J gene: TRBJ2-7
V gene: TRBV29-1
D gene: -
clone size: -
CDR3 DNA: TGCAGCGTTGGACCTGCTTTTGGCGCTCTCTACGAGCAGTACTTC
CDR3 protein: CSVGPAFGALYEQYF

J gene: TRBJ1-2
V gene: TRBV5-6
D gene: TRBD1
clone size: -
CDR3 DNA: TGTGCCAGCAGCTTGCGCTCTAATACAGGGGCCTGGTTCTATGGCTACACCTTC
CDR3 protein: CASSLRSNTGAWFYGYTF

J gene: TRBJ2-5
V gene: TRBV2
D gene: TRBD2
clone size: -
CDR3 DNA: TGTGCTACTACTAGCGGGGGGGTGGAGACCCAGTACTTC
CDR3 protein: CATTSGGVETQYF

J gene: TRBJ2-2
V gene: TRBV6-5
D gene: -
clone size: once
CDR3 DNA: TGTGCCAGCAGTGACTACCCCCGGGGGGAGCTGTTTTTT
CDR3 protein: CASSDYPRGELFF

J gene: TRBJ2-7
V gene: TRBV5-6
D gene: TRBD1
clone size: once
CDR3 DNA: TGTGCCAGCAGCTCCCGGGACAGGGCCTACGAGCAGTACTTC
CDR3 protein: CASSSRDRAYEQYF

J gene: TRBJ1-3
V gene: TRBV5-1
D gene: -
clone size: -
CDR3 DNA: TGCGCCAGCAGCTTGGACAGTTCTGGAAACACCATATATTTT
CDR3 protein: CASSLDSSGNTIYF

J gene: TRBJ2-3
V gene: TRBV6-1
D gene: TRBD2
clone size: -
CDR3 DNA: TGTGCCAGCAGTGGGACTAGCGGGGGGGCAGATACGCAGTATTTT
CDR3 protein: CASSGTSGGADTQYF

J gene: TRBJ2-5
V gene: TRBV2
D gene: -
clone size: -
CDR3 DNA: TGTGCCAGCAAAACCCCCTTGTTTGGCCCCCGGGAGACCCAGTACTTC
CDR3 protein: CASKTPLFGPRETQYF

J gene: TRBJ2-7
V gene: TRBV5-5
D gene: -
clone size: -
CDR3 DNA: TGTGCCAGCAGCTTGGGGGTGGGGTTAGGCGACGAGCAGTACTTC
CDR3 protein: CASSLGVGLGDEQYF

J gene: TRBJ2-1
V gene: TRBV5-4
D gene: -
clone size: -
CDR3 DNA: TGTGCCAGCAGCGACGGACGGGGAAGCTCCTACAATGAGCAGTTCTTC
CDR3 protein: CASSDGRGSSYNEQFF

J gene: TRBJ1-5
V gene: TRBV7-3
D gene: -
clone size: -
CDR3 DNA: TGTGCCAGCAGCTTAAATGCAGGGAGGGATCAGCCCCAGCATTTT
CDR3 protein: CASSLNAGRDQPQHF

J gene: TRBJ1-5
V gene: TRBV5-1
D gene: -
clone size: -
CDR3 DNA: TGCGCCAGCAGCTTCGGCGGGGGTCAGCCCCAGCATTTT
CDR3 protein: CASSFGGGQPQHF

J gene: TRBJ2-3
V gene: TRBV19
D gene: -
clone size: -
CDR3 DNA: TGTGCCAGTAGTCTGGCCTACACAGATACGCAGTATTTT
CDR3 protein: CASSLAYTDTQYF

J gene: TRBJ1-2
V gene: TRBV2
D gene: -
clone size: -
CDR3 DNA: TGTGCCAGCAGTGACGCAGGGCCCTATGGCTACACCTTC
CDR3 protein: CASSDAGPYGYTF